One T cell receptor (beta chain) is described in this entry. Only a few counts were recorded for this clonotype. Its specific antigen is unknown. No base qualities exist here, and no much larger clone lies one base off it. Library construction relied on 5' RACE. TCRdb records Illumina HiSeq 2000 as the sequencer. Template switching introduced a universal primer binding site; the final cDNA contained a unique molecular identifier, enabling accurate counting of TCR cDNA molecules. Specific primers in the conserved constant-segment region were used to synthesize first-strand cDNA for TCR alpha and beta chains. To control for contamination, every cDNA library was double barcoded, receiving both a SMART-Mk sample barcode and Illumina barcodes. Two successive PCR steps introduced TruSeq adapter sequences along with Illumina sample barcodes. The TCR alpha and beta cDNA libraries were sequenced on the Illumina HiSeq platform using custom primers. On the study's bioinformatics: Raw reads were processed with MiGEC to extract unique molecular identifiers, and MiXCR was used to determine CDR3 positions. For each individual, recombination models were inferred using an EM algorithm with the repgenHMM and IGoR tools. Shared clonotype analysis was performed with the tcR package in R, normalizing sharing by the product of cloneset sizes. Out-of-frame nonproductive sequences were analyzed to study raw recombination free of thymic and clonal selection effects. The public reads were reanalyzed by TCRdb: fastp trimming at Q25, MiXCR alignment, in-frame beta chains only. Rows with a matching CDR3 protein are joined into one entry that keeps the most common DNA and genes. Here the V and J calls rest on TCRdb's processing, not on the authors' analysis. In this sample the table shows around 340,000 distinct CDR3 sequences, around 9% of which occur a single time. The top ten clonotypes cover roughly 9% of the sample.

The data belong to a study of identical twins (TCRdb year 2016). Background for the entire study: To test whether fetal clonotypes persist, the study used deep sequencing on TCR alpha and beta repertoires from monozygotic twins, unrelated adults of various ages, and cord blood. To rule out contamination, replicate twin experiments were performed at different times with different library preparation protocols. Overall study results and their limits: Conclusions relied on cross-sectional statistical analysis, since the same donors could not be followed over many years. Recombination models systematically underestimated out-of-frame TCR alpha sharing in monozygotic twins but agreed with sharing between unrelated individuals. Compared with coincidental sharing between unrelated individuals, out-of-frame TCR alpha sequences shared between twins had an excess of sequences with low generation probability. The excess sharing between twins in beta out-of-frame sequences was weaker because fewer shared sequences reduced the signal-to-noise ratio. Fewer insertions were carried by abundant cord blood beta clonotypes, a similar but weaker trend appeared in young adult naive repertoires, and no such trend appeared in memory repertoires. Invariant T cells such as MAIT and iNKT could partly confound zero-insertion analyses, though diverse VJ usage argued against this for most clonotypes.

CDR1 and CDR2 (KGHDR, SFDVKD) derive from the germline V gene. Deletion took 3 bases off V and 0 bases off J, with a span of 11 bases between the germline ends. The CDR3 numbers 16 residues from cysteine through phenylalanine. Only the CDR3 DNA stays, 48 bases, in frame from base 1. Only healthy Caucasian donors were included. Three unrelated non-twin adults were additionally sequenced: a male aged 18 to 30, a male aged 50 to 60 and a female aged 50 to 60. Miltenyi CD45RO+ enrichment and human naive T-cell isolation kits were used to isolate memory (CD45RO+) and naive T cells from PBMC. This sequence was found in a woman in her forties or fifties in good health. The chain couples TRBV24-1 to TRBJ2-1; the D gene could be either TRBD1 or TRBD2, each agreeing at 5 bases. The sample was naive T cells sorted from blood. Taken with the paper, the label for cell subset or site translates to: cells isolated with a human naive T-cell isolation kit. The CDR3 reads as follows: CATSDGTASSYNEQFF. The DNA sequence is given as TGTGCCACCAGTGATGGGACGGCTAGCTCCTACAATGAGCAGTTCTTC.